This entry lists 8 T cell receptor beta chains sequenced from one sample in a study of cytomegalovirus exposure and HLA in healthy donors (dated by TCRdb to the late 2010s). Library creation used the immunoSEQ multiplex PCR assay. For the multiplex PCR, a mixture combining 60 forward primers for TCR Vbeta segments and 13 reverse primers for TCR Jbeta segments was used. The source is immuneACCESS, and TCRdb retained only in-frame sequences with V and J called. Part of the clones is not carried over; for the studies checked, unresolved V genes explain less than half of this, and the remainder is unexplained. A total of under 150,000 clones appear in this sample, 70% to 85% of them only once. Clones ranked in the top ten supply more than 1.5% of the sample. Sample: PBMCs. The receptors were sampled from a boy younger than 18 in good health and CMV-seronegative.

The chain links TRBV6-1 to TRBJ1-5; D is perhaps TRBD1 (6 bases). The CDR3 is made up of 16 amino acids. Deletions cut 1 base from V and 6 bases from J, with 16 bases between. Per germline, CDR1 MNHNS and CDR2 SASEGT. CDR3 bases: TGTGCCAGCAGTGAAGTTGGGGGCTCGTCAGGTCAGCCCCAGCATTTT. Translating it yields CASSEVGGSSGQPQHF.

This clone was detected a few times. This chain's CDR3 is CAWRISPRHRSNYGYTF. CDR3 bases: TGTGCCTGGAGAATATCCCCGCGGCACCGTTCTAACTATGGCTACACCTTC. The chain recombines TRBV30 with TRBJ1-2; no clear D. CDR3 length equals 17 residues. Germline-derived CDR1 and CDR2 are GTSNPN and SVGIG (reference sequence). V was clipped by 3 bases and J by 0 bases, with 20 bases between them.

This chain uses TRBV10-3 with TRBJ2-2; TRBD1 aligns across 10 bases. The CDR3 runs to 15 residues. V dropped 6 bases and J dropped 7; count of bases not matched to a gene: 8. Germline V gene data show CDR1 as ENHRY and CDR2 as SYGVKD. DNA for the CDR3: TGTGCCATCAGGCCGGGACAGGGGATCGGCGGGGAGCTGTTTTTT. This gives the protein CAIRPGQGIGGELFF.

This rearrangement joins TRBV28 to TRBJ2-2; 7 bases align to TRBD2. Germline values: CDR1 MDHEN, CDR2 SYDVKM. The ends lost 3 bases at V and 0 bases at J; junction bases unmatched: 13. The CDR3 is 19 residues long. Here the CDR3 reads CASSFRWLGGTSNTGELFF. DNA of the CDR3: TGTGCCAGCAGTTTTCGGTGGCTGGGGGGGACTTCGAACACCGGGGAGCTGTTTTTT.

This clone was recorded only once. The gene calls are TRBV5-1 and TRBJ1-2, with D perhaps TRBD1 (5 bases). The CDR3 is 14 residues long. CDR1 is SGHRS and CDR2 is YFSETQ in the germline V gene. V lost 4 bases to trimming and J lost 6 bases, with 16 bases between them. CDR3 nucleotides: TGCGCCAGCAGCCACCTGGGTGGGGCTGATGGCTACACCTTC. This codes for CASSHLGGADGYTF.

The table lists this clone with a few counts. This chain links TRBV5-6 with TRBJ2-5, with D unclear. The CDR3 loop spans 15 amino acids. Germline-derived CDR1 and CDR2 are SGHDT and YYEEEE. Deletions cut 0 bases from V and 5 bases from J, with 14 bases between. The CDR3 reads CASSLGLMRMETQYF. The CDR3, as DNA: TGTGCCAGCAGCTTGGGTTTGATGCGCATGGAGACCCAGTACTTC.

The V call is TRBV19, the J call TRBJ2-1; 8 positions agree with TRBD1. The CDR3 runs to 15 residues. Germline values: CDR1 LNHDA, CDR2 SQIVND (reference sequence). V was pared by 6 bases and J by 0 bases, with 4 bases of the junction left unmatched. The CDR3 reads CASRRDRSSYNEQFF. CDR3 nucleotide sequence: TGTGCCAGTAGGCGGGACAGGAGCTCCTACAATGAGCAGTTCTTC.

The chain couples TRBV19 to TRBJ1-6, with 7 bases fitting TRBD1. The ends lost 2 bases at V and 6 bases at J; junction bases unmatched: 1. The CDR3 contains 14 residues. The V gene's germline CDR1 is LNHDA and CDR2 SQIVND (reference sequence). The chain's CDR3 is CASSIRDSNSPLHF. The CDR3 nucleotides are TGTGCCAGTAGTATACGGGACAGTAATTCACCCCTCCACTTT.